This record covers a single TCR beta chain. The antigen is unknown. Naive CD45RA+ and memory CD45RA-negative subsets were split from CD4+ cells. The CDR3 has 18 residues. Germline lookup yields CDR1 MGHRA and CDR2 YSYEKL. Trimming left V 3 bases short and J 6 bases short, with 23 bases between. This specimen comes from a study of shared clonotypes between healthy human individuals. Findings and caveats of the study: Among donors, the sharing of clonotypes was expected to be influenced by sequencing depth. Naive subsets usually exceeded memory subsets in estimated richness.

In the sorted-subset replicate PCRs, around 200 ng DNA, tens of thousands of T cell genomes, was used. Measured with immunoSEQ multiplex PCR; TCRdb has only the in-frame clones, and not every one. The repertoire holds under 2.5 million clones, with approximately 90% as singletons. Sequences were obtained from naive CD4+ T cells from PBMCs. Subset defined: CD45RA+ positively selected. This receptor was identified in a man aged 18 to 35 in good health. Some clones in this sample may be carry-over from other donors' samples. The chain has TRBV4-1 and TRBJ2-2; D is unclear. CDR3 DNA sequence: TGCGCCAGCAGCCAGAGAGGAAGTACCTGGGGTCGCGCCGGGGAGCTGTTTTTT. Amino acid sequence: CASSQRGSTWGRAGELFF.